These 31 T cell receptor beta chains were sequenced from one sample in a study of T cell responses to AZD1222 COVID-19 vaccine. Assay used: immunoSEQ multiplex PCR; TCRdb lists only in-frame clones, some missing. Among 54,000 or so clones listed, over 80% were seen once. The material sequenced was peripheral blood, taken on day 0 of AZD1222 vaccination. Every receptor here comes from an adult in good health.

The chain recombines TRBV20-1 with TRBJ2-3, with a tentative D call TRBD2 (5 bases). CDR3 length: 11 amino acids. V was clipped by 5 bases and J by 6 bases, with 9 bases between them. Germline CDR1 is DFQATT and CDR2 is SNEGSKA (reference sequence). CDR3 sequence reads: CSALTGDTQYF. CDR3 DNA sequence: TGCAGTGCTCTCACGGGGGATACGCAGTATTTT.

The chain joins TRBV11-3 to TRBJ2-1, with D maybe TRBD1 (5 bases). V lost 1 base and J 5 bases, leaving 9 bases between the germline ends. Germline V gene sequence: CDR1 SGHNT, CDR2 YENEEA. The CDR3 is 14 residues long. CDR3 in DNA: TGTGCCAGCAGCTTAGCCAGGGCAAACAATGAGCAGTTCTTC. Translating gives CASSLARANNEQFF.

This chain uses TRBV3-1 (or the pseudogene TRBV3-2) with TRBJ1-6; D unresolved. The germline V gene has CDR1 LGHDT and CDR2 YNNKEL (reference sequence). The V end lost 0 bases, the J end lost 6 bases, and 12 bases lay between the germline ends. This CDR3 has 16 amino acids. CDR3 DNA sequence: TGTGCCAGCAGCCAAGACAGAAGGGTACTTAATTCACCCCTCCACTTT. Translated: CASSQDRRVLNSPLHF.

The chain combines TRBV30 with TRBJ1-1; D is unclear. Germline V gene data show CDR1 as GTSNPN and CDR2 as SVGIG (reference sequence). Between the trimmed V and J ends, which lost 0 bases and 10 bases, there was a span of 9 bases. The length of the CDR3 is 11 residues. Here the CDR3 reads CAWSVWGGAFF. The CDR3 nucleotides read TGTGCCTGGAGTGTGTGGGGAGGAGCTTTCTTT.

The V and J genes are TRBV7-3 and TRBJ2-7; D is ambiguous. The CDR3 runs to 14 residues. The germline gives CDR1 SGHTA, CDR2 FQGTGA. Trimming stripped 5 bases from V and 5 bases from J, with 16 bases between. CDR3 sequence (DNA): TGTGCCAGCAGCCGTCAGGACGGCTTCCACGAGCAGTACTTC. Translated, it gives CASSRQDGFHEQYF.

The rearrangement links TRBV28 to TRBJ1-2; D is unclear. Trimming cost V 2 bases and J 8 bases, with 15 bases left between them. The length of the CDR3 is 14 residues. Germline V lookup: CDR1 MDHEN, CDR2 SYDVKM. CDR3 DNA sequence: TGTGCCAGCAGTTTAGCTCCGGGAGGGTACGGCTACACCTTC. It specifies CASSLAPGGYGYTF.

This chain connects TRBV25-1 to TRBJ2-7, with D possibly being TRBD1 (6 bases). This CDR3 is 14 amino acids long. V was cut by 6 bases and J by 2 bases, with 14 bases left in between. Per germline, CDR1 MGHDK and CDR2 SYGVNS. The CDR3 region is CASRARDNPYEQYF. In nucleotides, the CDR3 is TGTGCCAGCAGAGCCCGGGACAATCCCTACGAGCAGTACTTC.

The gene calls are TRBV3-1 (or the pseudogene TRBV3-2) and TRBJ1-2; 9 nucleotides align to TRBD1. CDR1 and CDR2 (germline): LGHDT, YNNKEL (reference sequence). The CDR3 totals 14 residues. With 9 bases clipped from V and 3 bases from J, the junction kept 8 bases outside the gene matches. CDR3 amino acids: CASFGQGIDYGYTF. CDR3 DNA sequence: TGTGCCAGTTTCGGACAGGGGATAGACTATGGCTACACCTTC.

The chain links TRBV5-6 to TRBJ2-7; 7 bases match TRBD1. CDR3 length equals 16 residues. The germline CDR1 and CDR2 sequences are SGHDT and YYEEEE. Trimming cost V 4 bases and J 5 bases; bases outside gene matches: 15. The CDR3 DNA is TGTGCCAGCAGCCTCAACAGGGGATCTTTCGTCGACGAGCAGTACTTC. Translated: CASSLNRGSFVDEQYF.

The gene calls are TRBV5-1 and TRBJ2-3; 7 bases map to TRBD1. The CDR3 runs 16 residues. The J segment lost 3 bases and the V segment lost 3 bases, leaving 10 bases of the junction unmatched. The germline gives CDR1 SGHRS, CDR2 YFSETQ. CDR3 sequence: CASSSQGGFRTDTQYF. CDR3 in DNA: TGCGCCAGCAGCTCGCAAGGGGGCTTTCGGACAGATACGCAGTATTTT. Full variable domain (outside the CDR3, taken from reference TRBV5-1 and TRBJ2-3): KAGVTQTPRYLIKTRGQQVTLSCSPISGHRSVSWYQQTPGQGLQFLFEYFSETQRNKGNFPGRFSGRQFSNSRSEMNVSTLELGDSALYLCASSSQGGFRTDTQYFGPGTRLTVL.

The chain's CDR3 is CASRPVGGAGELFF. As DNA, the CDR3 is TGTGCCAGCAGACCCGTAGGGGGCGCCGGGGAGCTGTTTTTT. This chain joins TRBV3-1 (or the pseudogene TRBV3-2) and TRBJ2-2; 7 bases map to TRBD1. CDR3 size: 14 residues. V lost 6 bases to trimming and J lost 6 bases; unmatched junction nucleotides: 7. CDR1 is LGHDT, CDR2 YNNKEL, per germline (reference sequence).

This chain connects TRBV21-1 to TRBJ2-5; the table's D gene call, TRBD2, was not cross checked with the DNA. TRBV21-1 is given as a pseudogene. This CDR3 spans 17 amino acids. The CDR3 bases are TGTGCCAGCAGCCTATCCCCACGGGGAGGGGGCCAAGAGACCCAGTACTTC. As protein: CASSLSPRGGGQETQYF.

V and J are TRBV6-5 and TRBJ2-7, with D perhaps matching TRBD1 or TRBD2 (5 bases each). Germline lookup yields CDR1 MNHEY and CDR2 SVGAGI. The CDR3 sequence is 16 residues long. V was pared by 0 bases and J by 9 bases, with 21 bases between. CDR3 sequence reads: CASSYSSMLGDEGQYF. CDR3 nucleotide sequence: TGTGCCAGCAGTTACTCGTCGATGCTCGGGGACGAGGGGCAGTACTTC.

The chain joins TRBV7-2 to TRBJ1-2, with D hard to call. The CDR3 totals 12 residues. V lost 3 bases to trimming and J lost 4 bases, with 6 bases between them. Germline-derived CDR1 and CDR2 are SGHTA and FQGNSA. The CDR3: CASSFPIYGYTF. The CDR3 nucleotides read TGTGCCAGCAGCTTCCCTATCTATGGCTACACCTTC.

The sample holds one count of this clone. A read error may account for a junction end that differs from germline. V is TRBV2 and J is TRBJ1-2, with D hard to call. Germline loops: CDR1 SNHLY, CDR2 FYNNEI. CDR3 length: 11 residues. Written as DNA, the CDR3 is TGTGCCAGCAGTGAATCGGCAGCCCCCGGCTTC. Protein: CASSESAAPGF.

CDR3 loop: CSARGWTEAFF. The CDR3 nucleotides are TGCAGTGCTAGAGGGTGGACTGAAGCTTTCTTT. The J gene is TRBJ1-1, the V gene TRBV20-1, with D unclear. Germline lookup yields CDR1 DFQATT and CDR2 SNEGSKA (reference sequence). CDR3 length: 11 amino acids. The germline V and J ends were trimmed by 1 base and 5 bases, with 5 bases remaining between them.

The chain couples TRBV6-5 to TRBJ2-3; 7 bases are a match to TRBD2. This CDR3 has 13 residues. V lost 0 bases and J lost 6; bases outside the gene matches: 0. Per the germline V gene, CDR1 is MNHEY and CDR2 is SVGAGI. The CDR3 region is CASSYSGGDTQYF. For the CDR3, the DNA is TGTGCCAGCAGTTACTCGGGGGGGGATACGCAGTATTTT.

The CDR3 region is CASSRQRNTEAFF. DNA for the CDR3: TGTGCCAGCAGCCGACAGCGGAACACTGAAGCTTTCTTT. V usage is TRBV28 and J usage is TRBJ1-1, with TRBD1 as a possible D gene (5 bases). Germline-derived CDR1 and CDR2 are MDHEN and SYDVKM. V was cut by 6 bases and J by 1 base, with 9 bases left in between. The CDR3 is made up of 13 amino acids.

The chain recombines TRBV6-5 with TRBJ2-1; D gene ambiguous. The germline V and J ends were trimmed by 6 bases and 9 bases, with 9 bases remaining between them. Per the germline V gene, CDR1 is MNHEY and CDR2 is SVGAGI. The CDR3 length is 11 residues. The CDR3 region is CASSNSGEQFF. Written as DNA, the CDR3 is TGTGCCAGCAGCAATAGTGGTGAGCAGTTCTTC.

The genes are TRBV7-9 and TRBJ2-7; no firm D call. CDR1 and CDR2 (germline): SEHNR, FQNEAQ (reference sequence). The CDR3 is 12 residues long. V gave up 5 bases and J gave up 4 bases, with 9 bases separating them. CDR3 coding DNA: TGTGCCAGCAGCCAGTCCGGGTACGAGCAGTACTTC. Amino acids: CASSQSGYEQYF.

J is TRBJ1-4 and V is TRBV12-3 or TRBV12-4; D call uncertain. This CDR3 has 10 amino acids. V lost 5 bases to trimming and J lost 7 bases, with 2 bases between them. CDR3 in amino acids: CASSGEKLFF. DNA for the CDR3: TGTGCCAGCAGTGGTGAAAAACTGTTTTTT.

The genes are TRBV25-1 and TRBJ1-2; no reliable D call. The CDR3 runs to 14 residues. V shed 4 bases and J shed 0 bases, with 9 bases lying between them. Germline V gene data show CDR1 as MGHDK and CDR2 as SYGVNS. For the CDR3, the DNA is TGTGCCAGCAGTGGAGACGGAGCTAACTATGGCTACACCTTC. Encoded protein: CASSGDGANYGYTF.

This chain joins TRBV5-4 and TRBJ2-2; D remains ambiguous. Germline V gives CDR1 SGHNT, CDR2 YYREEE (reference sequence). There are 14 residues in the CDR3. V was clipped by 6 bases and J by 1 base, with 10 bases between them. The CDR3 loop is CASTFKGNTGELFF. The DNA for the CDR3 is TGTGCCAGCACCTTCAAGGGGAACACCGGGGAGCTGTTTTTT.

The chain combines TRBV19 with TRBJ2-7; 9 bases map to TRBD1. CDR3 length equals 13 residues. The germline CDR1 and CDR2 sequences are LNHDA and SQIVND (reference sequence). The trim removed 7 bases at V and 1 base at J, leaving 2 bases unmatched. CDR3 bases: TGTGCCAGTAAGGACAGGGGATCCTACGAGCAGTACTTC. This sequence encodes CASKDRGSYEQYF.

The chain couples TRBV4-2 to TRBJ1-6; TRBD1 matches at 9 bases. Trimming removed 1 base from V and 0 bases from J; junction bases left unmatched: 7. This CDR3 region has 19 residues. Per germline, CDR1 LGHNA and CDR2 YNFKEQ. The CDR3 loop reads CASSQVGTGLSSYNSPLHF. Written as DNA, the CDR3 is TGTGCCAGCAGCCAAGTTGGGACAGGGCTGAGCTCCTATAATTCACCCCTCCACTTT.

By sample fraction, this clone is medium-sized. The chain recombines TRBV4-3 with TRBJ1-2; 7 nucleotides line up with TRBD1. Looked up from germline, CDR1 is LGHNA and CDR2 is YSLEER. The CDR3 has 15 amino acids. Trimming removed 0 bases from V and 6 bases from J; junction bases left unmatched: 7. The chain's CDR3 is CASSQEGQITNGYTF. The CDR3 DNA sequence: TGCGCCAGCAGCCAAGAGGGACAGATAACGAATGGCTACACCTTC.

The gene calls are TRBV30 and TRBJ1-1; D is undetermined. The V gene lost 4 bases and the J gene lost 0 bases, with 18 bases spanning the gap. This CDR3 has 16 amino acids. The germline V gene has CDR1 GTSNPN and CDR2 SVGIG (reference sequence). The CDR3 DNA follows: TGTGCCTGGACTCCAGGTTTAGGACGGCTGAACACTGAAGCTTTCTTT. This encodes CAWTPGLGRLNTEAFF. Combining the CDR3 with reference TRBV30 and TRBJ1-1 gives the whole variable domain SQTIHQWPATLVQPVGSPLSLECTVEGTSNPNLYWYRQAAGRGLQLLFYSVGIGQISSEVPQNLSASRPQDRQFILSSKKLLLSDSGFYLCAWTPGLGRLNTEAFFGQGTRLTVV.

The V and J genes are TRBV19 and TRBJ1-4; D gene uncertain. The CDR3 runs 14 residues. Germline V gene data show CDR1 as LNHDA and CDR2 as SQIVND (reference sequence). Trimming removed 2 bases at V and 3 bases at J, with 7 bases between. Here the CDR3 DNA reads TGTGCCAGTAGTATAAACGGAGCTAATGAAAAACTGTTTTTT. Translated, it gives CASSINGANEKLFF.

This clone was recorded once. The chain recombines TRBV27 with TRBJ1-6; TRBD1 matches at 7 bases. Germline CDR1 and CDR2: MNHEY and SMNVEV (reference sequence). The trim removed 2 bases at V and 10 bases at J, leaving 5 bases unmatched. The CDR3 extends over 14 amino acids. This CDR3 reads CASSLTRDRSPLHF. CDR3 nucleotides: TGTGCCAGCAGTTTAACCAGGGACAGATCACCCCTCCACTTT.

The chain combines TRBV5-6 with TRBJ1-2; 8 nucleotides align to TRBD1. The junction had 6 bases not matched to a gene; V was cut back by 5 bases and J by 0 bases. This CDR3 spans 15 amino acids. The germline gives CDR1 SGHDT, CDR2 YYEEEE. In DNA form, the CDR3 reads TGTGCCAGCAGGGCCAGGGGGCGGGCTAACTATGGCTACACCTTC. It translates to CASRARGRANYGYTF.

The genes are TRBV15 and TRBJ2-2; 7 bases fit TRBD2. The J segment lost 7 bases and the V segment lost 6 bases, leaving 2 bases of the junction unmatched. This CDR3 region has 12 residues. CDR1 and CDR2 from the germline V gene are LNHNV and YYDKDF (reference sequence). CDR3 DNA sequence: TGTGCCACCAGGGGGGGGAACGGGGAGCTGTTTTTT. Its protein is CATRGGNGELFF.